A single sample is the source of the 7 T cell receptor beta chains below, sequenced in a study of blood T cell repertoires in COVID-19. Sequenced by immunoSEQ multiplex PCR; TCRdb stores in-frame clones only, minus some. The table lists some 270,000 clones, about 80% of them singletons. The sequenced sample consisted of peripheral blood. The origin of the receptors is a person aged 70 to 80 with COVID-19, enrolled during active disease.

The CDR3: CASSPSRANYGYTF. For the CDR3, the DNA is TGCGCCAGCAGTCCATCCAGGGCTAACTATGGCTACACCTTC. This chain links TRBV5-1 with TRBJ1-2, with a weak D call TRBD1 (5 bases). The CDR3 length is 14 residues. V lost 5 bases to trimming and J lost 0 bases, with 11 bases between them. The germline gives CDR1 SGHRS, CDR2 YFSETQ.

The V and J genes are TRBV5-6 and TRBJ2-1; maybe TRBD2 (5 bases). Trimming took 1 base from V and 9 from J, leaving 17 bases between them. CDR3 length: 15 residues. The germline CDR1 and CDR2 sequences are SGHDT and YYEEEE. CDR3 DNA sequence: TGTGCCAGCAGCTTGTTGGTAGCGTTGGGGAGTGAGCAGTTCTTC. Translation: CASSLLVALGSEQFF.

This clone appeared a few times. V is TRBV28 and J is TRBJ2-7, with D tentatively TRBD1 (6 bases). The length of the CDR3 is 13 residues. V lost 3 bases, J lost 3 bases, and 9 bases lay in between. Germline values: CDR1 MDHEN, CDR2 SYDVKM. CDR3 region: CASSLPQGYEQYF. CDR3 nucleotide sequence: TGTGCCAGCAGTTTGCCACAGGGCTACGAGCAGTACTTC.

Details on this clone: Other nucleotide sequences in the sample specify the same CDR3. The chain links TRBV9 to TRBJ2-5, with 9 nucleotides matching TRBD1. V trimming: 3 bases; J trimming: 4 bases; junction bases outside the gene matches: 4. The length of the CDR3 is 14 residues. Per the germline V gene, CDR1 is SGDLS and CDR2 is YYNGEE. CDR3 region: CASSAGQGRETQYF. CDR3 nucleotide sequence: TGTGCCAGCAGCGCGGGACAGGGACGAGAGACCCAGTACTTC.

This rearrangement joins TRBV19 to TRBJ2-7; 9 bases map to TRBD2. Germline CDR1 LNHDA, CDR2 SQIVND (reference sequence). V was clipped by 5 bases and J by 2 bases; unmatched bases: 10. This CDR3 region has 16 residues. In nucleotides, the CDR3 is TGTGCCAGTAGTCACGCGGGAGGGCCGGGGACCTACGAGCAGTACTTC. Amino acids: CASSHAGGPGTYEQYF. The whole variable domain, filled in from reference TRBV19 and TRBJ2-7, reads DGGITQSPKYLFRKEGQNVTLSCEQNLNHDAMYWYRQDPGQGLRLIYYSQIVNDFQKGDIAEGYSVSREKKESFPLTVTSAQKNPTAFYLCASSHAGGPGTYEQYFGPGTRLTVT.

The chain links TRBV19 to TRBJ2-3; TRBD1 aligns across 11 bases. The CDR3 extends over 15 amino acids. The V and J ends lost 6 bases and 6 bases, in that order; junction bases with no gene match: 8. Germline CDR1 is LNHDA and CDR2 is SQIVND (reference sequence). In nucleotides, the CDR3 is TGTGCCAGTAGGCGAAGGACAGGGGGCAGGGATACGCAGTATTTT. Its protein is CASRRRTGGRDTQYF.

The chain uses TRBV6-6 and TRBJ1-5, with TRBD1 matching 8 bases. Germline CDR1 reads MNHNY; CDR2 reads SVGAGI (reference sequence). J was trimmed by 4 bases and V by 7 bases; bases with no gene match: 12. The CDR3 runs to 16 residues. CDR3 sequence: CASTLLGQGGNQPQHF. The CDR3 DNA reads TGTGCCAGCACCTTGTTAGGACAGGGCGGGAATCAGCCCCAGCATTTT.